This entry concerns a single T cell receptor beta chain. Clones were read by immunoSEQ multiplex PCR, and TCRdb kept only the in-frame ones, dropping some. Of around 7,900 clones in the sample, around 80% were seen once. The CDR3 is 13 residues long. The germline V gene has CDR1 SGHDN and CDR2 FVKESK. V lost 4 bases, J lost 10 bases, and 10 bases stayed unmatched. These data come from a study of immune evolution from preneoplasia to lung adenocarcinoma. Sequencing was carried out using FFPE adjacent normal lung tissue. V gene TRBV14 combines with J gene TRBJ2-7; 7 bases are shared with TRBD1. The clonotype comes from an older person with lung adenocarcinoma. CDR3 in DNA: TGTGCCAGCAGCCTCCCCGGAAGGGGGCTTCAGTACTTC. Translated: CASSLPGRGLQYF.